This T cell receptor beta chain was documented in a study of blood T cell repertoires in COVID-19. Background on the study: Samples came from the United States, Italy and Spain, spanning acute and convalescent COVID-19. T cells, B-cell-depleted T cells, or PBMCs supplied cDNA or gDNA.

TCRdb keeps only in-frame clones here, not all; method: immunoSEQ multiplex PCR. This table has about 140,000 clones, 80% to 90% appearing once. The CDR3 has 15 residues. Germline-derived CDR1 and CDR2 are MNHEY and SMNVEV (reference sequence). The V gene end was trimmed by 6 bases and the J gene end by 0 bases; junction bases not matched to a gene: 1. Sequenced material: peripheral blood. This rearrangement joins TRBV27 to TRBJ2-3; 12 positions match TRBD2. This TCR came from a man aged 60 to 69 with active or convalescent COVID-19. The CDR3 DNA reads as TGTGCCAGCAGGCTAGCGGGAGGGAGCACAGATACGCAGTATTTT. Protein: CASRLAGGSTDTQYF.